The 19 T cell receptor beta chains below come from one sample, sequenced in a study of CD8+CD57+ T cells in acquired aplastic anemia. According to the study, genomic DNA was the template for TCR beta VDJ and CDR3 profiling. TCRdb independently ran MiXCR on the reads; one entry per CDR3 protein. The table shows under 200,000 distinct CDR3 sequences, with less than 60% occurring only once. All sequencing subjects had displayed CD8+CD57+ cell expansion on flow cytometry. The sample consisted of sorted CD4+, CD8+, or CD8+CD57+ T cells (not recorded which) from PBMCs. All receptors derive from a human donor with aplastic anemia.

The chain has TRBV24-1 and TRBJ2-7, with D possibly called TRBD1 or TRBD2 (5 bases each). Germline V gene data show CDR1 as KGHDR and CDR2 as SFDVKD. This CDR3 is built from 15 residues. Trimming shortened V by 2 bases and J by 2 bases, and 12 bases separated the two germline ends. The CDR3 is CATSDWGRGTYEQYF. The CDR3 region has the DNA TGTGCCACCAGTGATTGGGGGAGAGGGACCTACGAGCAGTACTTC.

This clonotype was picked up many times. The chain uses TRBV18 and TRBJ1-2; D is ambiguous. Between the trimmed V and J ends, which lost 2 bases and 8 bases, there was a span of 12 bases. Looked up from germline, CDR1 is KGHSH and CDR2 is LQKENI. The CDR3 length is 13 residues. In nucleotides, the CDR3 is TGTGCCAGCTCACCATCAGACACAAGGGGCTACACCTTC. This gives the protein CASSPSDTRGYTF.

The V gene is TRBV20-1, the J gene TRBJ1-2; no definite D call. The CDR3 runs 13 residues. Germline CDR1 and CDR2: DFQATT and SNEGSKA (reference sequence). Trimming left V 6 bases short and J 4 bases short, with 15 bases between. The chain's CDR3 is CSAPSGMGYGYTF. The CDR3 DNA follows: TGCAGTGCCCCATCCGGGATGGGCTATGGCTACACCTTC.

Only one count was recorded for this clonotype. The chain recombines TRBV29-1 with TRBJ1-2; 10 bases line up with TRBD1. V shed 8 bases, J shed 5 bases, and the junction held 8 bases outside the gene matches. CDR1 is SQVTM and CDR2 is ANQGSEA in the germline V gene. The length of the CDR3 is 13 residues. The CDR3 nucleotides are TGCAGCTCACTAGGACAGGGGGGGTATGGCTACACCTTC. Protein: CSSLGQGGYGYTF.

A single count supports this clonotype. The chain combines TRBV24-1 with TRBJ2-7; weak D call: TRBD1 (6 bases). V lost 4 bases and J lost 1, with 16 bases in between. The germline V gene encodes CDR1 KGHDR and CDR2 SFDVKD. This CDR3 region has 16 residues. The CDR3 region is CATSDALTGPSYEQYF. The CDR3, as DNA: TGTGCCACCAGTGACGCCCTGACAGGACCTTCCTACGAGCAGTACTTC.

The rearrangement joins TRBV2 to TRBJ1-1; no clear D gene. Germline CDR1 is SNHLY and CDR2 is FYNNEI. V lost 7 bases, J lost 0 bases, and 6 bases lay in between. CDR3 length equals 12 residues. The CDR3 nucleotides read TGTGCCAGCACGTTCATGAACACTGAAGCTTTCTTT. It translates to CASTFMNTEAFF.

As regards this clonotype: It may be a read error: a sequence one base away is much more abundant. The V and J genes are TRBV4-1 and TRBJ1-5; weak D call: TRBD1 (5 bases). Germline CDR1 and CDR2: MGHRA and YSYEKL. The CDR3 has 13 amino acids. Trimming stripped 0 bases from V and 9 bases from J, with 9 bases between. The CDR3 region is CASSQDVGGPQHF. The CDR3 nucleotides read TGCGCCAGCAGCCAAGATGTCGGGGGGCCCCAGCATTTT.

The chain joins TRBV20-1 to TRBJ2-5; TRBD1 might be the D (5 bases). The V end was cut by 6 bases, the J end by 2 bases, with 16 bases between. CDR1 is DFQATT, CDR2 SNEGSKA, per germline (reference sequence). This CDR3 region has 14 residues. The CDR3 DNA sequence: TGCAGTGCGCCTGATTACAGGAGACAAGAGACCCAGTACTTC. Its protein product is CSAPDYRRQETQYF.

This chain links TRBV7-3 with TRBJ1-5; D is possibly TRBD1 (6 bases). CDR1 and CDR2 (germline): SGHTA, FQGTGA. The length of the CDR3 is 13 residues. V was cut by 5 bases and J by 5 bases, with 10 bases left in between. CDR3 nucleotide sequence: TGTGCCAGCAGCCACAGGGAGGATCAGCCCCAGCATTTT. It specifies CASSHREDQPQHF.

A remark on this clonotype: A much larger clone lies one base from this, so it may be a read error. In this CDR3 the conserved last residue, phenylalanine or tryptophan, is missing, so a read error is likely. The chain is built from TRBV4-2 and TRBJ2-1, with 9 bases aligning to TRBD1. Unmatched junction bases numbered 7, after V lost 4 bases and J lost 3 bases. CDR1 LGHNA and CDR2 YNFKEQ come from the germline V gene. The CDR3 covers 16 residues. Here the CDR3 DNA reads TGTGCCAGCAGCCCGAAACAGGGGGCAAGCTACAATGAGCAGTTCTCC. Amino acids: CASSPKQGASYNEQFS.

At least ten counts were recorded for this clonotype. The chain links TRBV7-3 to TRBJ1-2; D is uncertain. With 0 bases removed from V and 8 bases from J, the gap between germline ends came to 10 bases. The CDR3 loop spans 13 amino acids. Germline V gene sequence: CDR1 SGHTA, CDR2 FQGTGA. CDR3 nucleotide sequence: TGTGCCAGCAGCTTAACTGGGAGGGAAGGCTACACCTTC. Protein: CASSLTGREGYTF.

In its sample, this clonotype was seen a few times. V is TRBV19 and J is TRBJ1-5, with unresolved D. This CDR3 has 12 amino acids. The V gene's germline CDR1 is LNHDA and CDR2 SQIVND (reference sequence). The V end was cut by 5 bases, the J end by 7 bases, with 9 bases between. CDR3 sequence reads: CASSPFGQPQHF. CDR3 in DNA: TGTGCCAGTAGTCCCTTCGGGCAGCCCCAGCATTTT.

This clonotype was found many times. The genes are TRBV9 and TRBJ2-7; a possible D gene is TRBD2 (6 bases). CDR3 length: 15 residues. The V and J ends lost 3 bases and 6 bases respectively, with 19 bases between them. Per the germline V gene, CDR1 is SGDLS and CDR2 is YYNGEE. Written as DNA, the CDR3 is TGTGCCAGCAGCGAGACTAGATCCCCGAACGGCGAGCAGTACTTC. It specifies CASSETRSPNGEQYF.

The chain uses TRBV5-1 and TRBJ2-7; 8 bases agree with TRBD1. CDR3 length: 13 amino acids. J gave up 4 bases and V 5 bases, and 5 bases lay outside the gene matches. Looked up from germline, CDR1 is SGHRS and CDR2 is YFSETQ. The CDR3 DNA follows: TGCGCCAGCAGGCTACAGGGGGTGTACGAGCAGTACTTC. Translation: CASRLQGVYEQYF.

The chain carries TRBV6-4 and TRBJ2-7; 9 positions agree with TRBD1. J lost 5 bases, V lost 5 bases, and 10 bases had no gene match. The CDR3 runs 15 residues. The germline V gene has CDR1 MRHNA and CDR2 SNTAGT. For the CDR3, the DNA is TGTGCCAGCAGTTCAATCGGACAGGGGAGCGACGAGCAGTACTTC. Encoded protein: CASSSIGQGSDEQYF.

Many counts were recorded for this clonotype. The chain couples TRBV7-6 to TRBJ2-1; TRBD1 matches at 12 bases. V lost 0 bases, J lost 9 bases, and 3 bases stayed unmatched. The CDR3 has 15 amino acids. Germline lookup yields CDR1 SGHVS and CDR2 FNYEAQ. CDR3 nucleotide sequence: TGTGCCAGCAGCTTAGCCGGGACAGGGGGCACTGAGCAGTTCTTC. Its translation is CASSLAGTGGTEQFF.

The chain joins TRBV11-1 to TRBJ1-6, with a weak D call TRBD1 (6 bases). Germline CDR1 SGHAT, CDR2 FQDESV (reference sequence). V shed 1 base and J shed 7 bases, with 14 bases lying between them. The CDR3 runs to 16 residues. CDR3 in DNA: TGTGCCAGCAGCTTAGGGACGGGGGCTAAGAATTCACCCCTCCACTTT. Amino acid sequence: CASSLGTGAKNSPLHF.

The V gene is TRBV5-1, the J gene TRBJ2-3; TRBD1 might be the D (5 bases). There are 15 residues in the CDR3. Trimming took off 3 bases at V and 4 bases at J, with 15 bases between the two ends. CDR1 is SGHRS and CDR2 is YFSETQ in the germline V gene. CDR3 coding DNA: TGCGCCAGCAGCTCCCACCACTCACAGGCAGATACGCAGTATTTT. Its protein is CASSSHHSQADTQYF.

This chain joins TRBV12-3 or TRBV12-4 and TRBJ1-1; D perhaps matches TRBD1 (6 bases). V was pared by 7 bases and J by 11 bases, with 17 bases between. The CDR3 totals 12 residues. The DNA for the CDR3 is TGTGCCAGCACCCCAAGGGGGGCCGGCGCTTTCTTT. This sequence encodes CASTPRGAGAFF.